This T cell receptor beta chain originates from a study of early T cells in non-severe SARS-CoV-2 infection. Unique molecular identifiers were affixed to single, distinct cDNA molecules. TCRdb re-derived calls from the 5' RACE reads in MiXCR, one entry per CDR3 protein. The sample yields some 56,000 distinct CDR3 sequences, about 15% seen once. This clonotype turned up a few times. J was trimmed by 3 bases and V by 8 bases; bases with no gene match: 6. The CDR3 contains 15 residues. Germline CDR1 reads SNHLY; CDR2 reads FYNNEI. The sequence came from an adult who was a healthcare worker with PCR-confirmed SARS-CoV-2 infection or an uninfected control (not recorded which). The sequenced sample was whole blood, obtained at baseline. The V and J genes are TRBV2 and TRBJ2-1, with 11 bases identical to TRBD2. The CDR3 here is CASGGTSGSYNEQFF. CDR3 in DNA: TGTGCCAGCGGAGGAACTAGCGGGAGCTACAATGAGCAGTTCTTC.